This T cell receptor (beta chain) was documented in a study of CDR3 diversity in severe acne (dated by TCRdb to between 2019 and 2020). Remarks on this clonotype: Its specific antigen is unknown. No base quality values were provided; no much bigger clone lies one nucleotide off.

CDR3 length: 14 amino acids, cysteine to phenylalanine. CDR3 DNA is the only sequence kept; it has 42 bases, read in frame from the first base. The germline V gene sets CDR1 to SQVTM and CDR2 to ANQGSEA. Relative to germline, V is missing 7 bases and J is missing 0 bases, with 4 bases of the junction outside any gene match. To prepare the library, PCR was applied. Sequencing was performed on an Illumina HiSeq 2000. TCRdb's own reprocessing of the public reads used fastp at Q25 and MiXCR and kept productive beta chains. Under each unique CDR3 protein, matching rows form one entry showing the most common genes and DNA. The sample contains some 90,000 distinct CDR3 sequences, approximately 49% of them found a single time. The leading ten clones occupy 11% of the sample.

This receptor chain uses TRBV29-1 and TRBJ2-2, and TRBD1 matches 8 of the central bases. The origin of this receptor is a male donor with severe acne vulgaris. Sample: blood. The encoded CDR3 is CSAGDRSNTGELFF. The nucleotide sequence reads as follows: TGCAGCGCCGGGGACAGGTCGAACACCGGGGAGCTGTTTTTT.